The clone carrying this TCR beta chain has a count of ten or more. Its antigen is still unknown. The V end was cut by 5 bases, the J end by 3 bases, with 8 bases between. The V gene's germline CDR1 is SNHLY and CDR2 FYNNEI. The CDR3 has 12 amino acids. This sample was taken from a study of CD8+ T cells in alopecia areata. Across the study: Each of the treated patients was given oral tofacitinib, 5 to 10 mg twice daily, for moderate-to-severe alopecia areata.

Treatment described: oral pan-JAK inhibitor, 5-10 mg twice daily. Sequencing relied on a cDNA template that was reverse transcribed from extracted RNA. Sequencing used immunoSEQ multiplex PCR; TCRdb keeps in-frame clones, though not all of them. Of under 250,000 clones listed, 66% are singletons. Study-wide findings and caveats: Researchers reported that TCR sharing among patients proved less clear than in mice, possibly HLA-linked. For lesional scalp, especially alopecia totalis/universalis, clonality was higher than in normal scalp. While tofacitinib was given, many expanded lesional clones persisted in scalp and blood.

The sequence derives from a human donor with alopecia areata. The chain carries TRBV2 and TRBJ2-7; no clear D. Sequenced here: CD4+ T cells sorted from blood, sampled at week 44, from a patient treated with tofacitinib. CDR3 protein: CASSYPVYEQYF. The CDR3 DNA reads as TGTGCCAGCAGTTACCCAGTCTACGAGCAGTACTTC.